A single sample is the source of the 32 T cell receptor beta chains below, sequenced in a study of T cell changes during pregnancy in multiple sclerosis. Here immunoSEQ multiplex PCR was the method, and the copy in TCRdb shows in-frame clones only, minus some. The sample gives about 85,000 clones, approximately 90% of which show up once; approximately 2.5% is in the top ten. The sample was peripheral blood, taken in the first trimester of pregnancy. These receptors all come from a female donor with multiple sclerosis, enrolled in a pregnancy study.

The V gene is TRBV28, the J gene TRBJ2-1; 14 bases map to TRBD2. Germline values: CDR1 MDHEN, CDR2 SYDVKM. The CDR3 is 16 residues long. Losses at the gene ends were 5 bases for V and 8 bases for J; bases not matched to a gene: 8. The CDR3, as DNA: TGTGCCAGCAGTCGAGCCGGGACTAGCGGGAGCCATGAGCAGTTCTTC. This codes for CASSRAGTSGSHEQFF. The complete variable domain, with remaining parts taken from reference TRBV28 and TRBJ2-1, reads DVKVTQSSRYLVKRTGEKVFLECVQDMDHENMFWYRQDPGLGLRLIYFSYDVKMKEKGDIPEGYSVSREKKERFSLILESASTNQTSMYLCASSRAGTSGSHEQFFGPGTRLTVL.

J is TRBJ2-3 and V is TRBV29-1; TRBD2 aligns across 10 bases. Germline V gene data show CDR1 as SQVTM and CDR2 as ANQGSEA. Trimming removed 4 bases from V and 4 bases from J; junction bases left unmatched: 11. The CDR3 covers 16 residues. The CDR3 region has the DNA TGCAGCGTTGGGCTCTTAGCGGGGGGAGGACCAGATACGCAGTATTTT. Translation gives CSVGLLAGGGPDTQYF.

The chain couples TRBV27 to TRBJ2-7; 9 bases agree with TRBD1. The CDR3 has 16 residues. V shed 6 bases and J 0 bases; nucleotides not matched to a gene: 9. Germline CDR1 and CDR2: MNHEY and SMNVEV (reference sequence). CDR3 in amino acids: CASSRDRAGVSYEQYF. CDR3 coding DNA: TGTGCCAGCAGCCGGGACAGGGCGGGAGTCTCCTACGAGCAGTACTTC.

CDR3 DNA: TGTGCCAGCAGTTTGACAGGGCGGGACACCGGGGAGCTGTTTTTT. This encodes CASSLTGRDTGELFF. The chain joins TRBV27 to TRBJ2-2; 7 bases line up with TRBD1. The CDR3 covers 15 residues. The trim removed 3 bases at V and 3 bases at J, leaving 4 bases unmatched. CDR1 is MNHEY, CDR2 SMNVEV, per germline (reference sequence).

The DNA of the CDR3 is TGTGCCAGCGTTCCGGGACAGGGGTATAGCAATCAGCCCCAGCATTTT. It is translated as CASVPGQGYSNQPQHF. The chain recombines TRBV2 with TRBJ1-5; 10 bases agree with TRBD1. Germline CDR1 SNHLY, CDR2 FYNNEI. The ends lost 8 bases at V and 0 bases at J; junction bases unmatched: 7. This CDR3 has 16 amino acids.

The chain recombines TRBV6-6 with TRBJ1-1, with 8 bases lining up with TRBD1. CDR1 MNHNY and CDR2 SVGAGI come from the germline V gene (reference sequence). Germline trimming cut 7 bases from V and 7 bases from J; bases unmatched to any gene: 14. The CDR3 extends over 15 amino acids. The CDR3 reads CASKGFTGGNNEAFF. The CDR3 bases are TGTGCCAGCAAGGGGTTCACAGGGGGTAATAATGAAGCTTTCTTT.

The V gene is TRBV7-5, the J gene TRBJ2-7; the D segment call TRBD1 is taken from the table without a DNA check. TRBV7-5 has pseudogene status. The CDR3 is 15 amino acids. The CDR3 loop reads CARSCTGPANYEQYF. In DNA, the CDR3 is TGTGCCAGAAGTTGCACAGGGCCGGCAAACTACGAGCAGTACTTC.

As DNA, the CDR3 is TGCAGCGTTAGGGGATTTAACACTGAAGCTTTCTTT. Its protein product is CSVRGFNTEAFF. The rearrangement joins TRBV29-1 to TRBJ1-1; D is possibly TRBD1 (5 bases). Looked up from germline, CDR1 is SQVTM and CDR2 is ANQGSEA. The CDR3 contains 12 residues. The V and J ends lost 5 bases and 2 bases respectively, with 9 bases between them.

V and J are TRBV4-1 and TRBJ2-3; 13 bases match TRBD2. This CDR3 has 17 amino acids. Losses at the gene ends were 1 base for V and 4 bases for J; bases not matched to a gene: 5. Germline V gene sequence: CDR1 MGHRA, CDR2 YSYEKL. As DNA, the CDR3 is TGCGCCAGCAGCCAAGGGACTAGCGGGAGTATCTCAGATACGCAGTATTTT. It codes for CASSQGTSGSISDTQYF.

The chain couples TRBV4-1 to TRBJ2-7; possible D gene TRBD1, 6 bases. The CDR3 totals 15 residues. Per the germline V gene, CDR1 is MGHRA and CDR2 is YSYEKL. V was cut by 0 bases and J by 5 bases, with 14 bases left in between. CDR3 bases: TGCGCCAGCAGCCAAGACCCACAGGGAATCAACGAGCAGTACTTC. Translated: CASSQDPQGINEQYF.

In this sample, this clone turned up once. J is TRBJ1-5 and V is TRBV7-6, with 10 bases fitting TRBD1. The CDR3 contains 14 residues. J lost 5 bases, V lost 5 bases, and 3 bases had no gene match. Germline CDR1 is SGHVS and CDR2 is FNYEAQ. CDR3: CASSPGTGDQPQHF. The CDR3 DNA follows: TGTGCCAGCAGCCCAGGGACAGGGGATCAGCCCCAGCATTTT.

The chain combines TRBV2 with TRBJ2-6; possibly TRBD2 for D (5 bases). Trimming cost V 6 bases and J 1 base, with 10 bases left between them. CDR1 is SNHLY and CDR2 is FYNNEI in the germline V gene. This CDR3 has 15 amino acids. CDR3 sequence reads: CASSYRLSGANVLTF. CDR3 bases: TGTGCCAGCAGCTATCGACTATCTGGGGCCAACGTCCTGACTTTC.

The CDR3 DNA reads TGTGCCAGCAGCCAAGATCGAGTGATCTACGAGCAGTACTTC. As protein: CASSQDRVIYEQYF. V usage is TRBV14 and J usage is TRBJ2-7, with D unresolved. V was pared by 0 bases and J by 3 bases, with 9 bases between. The V gene's germline CDR1 is SGHDN and CDR2 FVKESK. The CDR3 covers 14 residues.

The V and J genes are TRBV15 and TRBJ2-1; D not certain. V was trimmed by 5 bases and J by 1 base, leaving 3 bases between them. CDR1 LNHNV and CDR2 YYDKDF come from the germline V gene (reference sequence). The CDR3 is 12 residues long. This CDR3 reads CATSRSYNEQFF. The CDR3 DNA follows: TGTGCCACCAGCCGGTCCTACAATGAGCAGTTCTTC. Variable domain in full (rest from reference TRBV15 and TRBJ2-1): DAMVIQNPRYQVTQFGKPVTLSCSQTLNHNVMYWYQQKSSQAPKLLFHYYDKDFNNEADTPDNFQSRRPNTSFCFLDIRSPGLGDTAMYLCATSRSYNEQFFGPGTRLTVL.

The rearrangement links TRBV27 to TRBJ1-2; D remains ambiguous. V was pared by 2 bases and J by 5 bases, with 9 bases between. CDR3 size: 13 residues. Germline V CDR1 and CDR2: MNHEY, SMNVEV (reference sequence). The CDR3 protein is CASSLRGFYGYTF. The DNA for the CDR3 is TGTGCCAGCAGTTTACGAGGTTTTTATGGCTACACCTTC.

The J gene is TRBJ2-7, the V gene TRBV18; D might be TRBD1 (6 bases). Germline assignment: CDR1 KGHSH and CDR2 LQKENI. This CDR3 spans 13 amino acids. Trimming shortened V by 5 bases and J by 5 bases, and 13 bases separated the two germline ends. The CDR3 region is CASSTQGFDEQYF. The CDR3 nucleotides are TGTGCCAGCTCAACCCAGGGGTTCGACGAGCAGTACTTC.

The V gene is TRBV7-9, the J gene TRBJ2-1; D may be TRBD1 (6 bases). The CDR3 has 13 residues. CDR1 and CDR2 from the germline V gene are SEHNR and FQNEAQ (reference sequence). Trimming left V 5 bases short and J 2 bases short, with 7 bases between. This chain's CDR3 is CASSRTAYNEQFF. Here the CDR3 DNA reads TGTGCCAGCAGCCGGACAGCCTACAATGAGCAGTTCTTC.

This clone showed up just a few times. The junction departs from the called germline gene at one end, perhaps through a read error. This chain joins TRBV29-1 and TRBJ1-1; tentative D call: TRBD1 (5 bases). Germline assignment: CDR1 SQVTM and CDR2 ANQGSEA. The CDR3 covers 12 residues. DNA for the CDR3: TGCAGCGTGGAAGACAGATACACTGAAGCTTTCTTT. It yields the protein CSVEDRYTEAFF.

The V and J genes are TRBV18 and TRBJ1-6; D might be TRBD1 (5 bases). The V end lost 2 bases, the J end lost 10 bases, and 9 bases lay between the germline ends. The V gene's germline CDR1 is KGHSH and CDR2 LQKENI. The CDR3 covers 13 residues. CDR3 nucleotide sequence: TGTGCCAGCTCACCAACCAGGGAATCACCCCTCCACTTT. Protein product: CASSPTRESPLHF.

The genes are TRBV10-3 and TRBJ1-5; tentatively, D is TRBD1 (6 bases). Germline CDR1 ENHRY, CDR2 SYGVKD. The CDR3 extends over 14 amino acids. Trimming took off 8 bases at V and 5 bases at J, with 16 bases between the two ends. The CDR3: CAIRGGAGDQPQHF. The CDR3 DNA reads as TGTGCCATCCGGGGGGGGGCTGGCGATCAGCCCCAGCATTTT.

The CDR3 DNA reads TGTGCCAGCAGGAGGGACAGGTTGACTGAAGCTTTCTTT. Translated: CASRRDRLTEAFF. The V and J genes are TRBV6-1 and TRBJ1-1, with 8 bases that match TRBD1. This CDR3 contains 13 residues. Losses at the gene ends were 6 bases for V and 5 bases for J; bases not matched to a gene: 5. CDR1 and CDR2 (germline): MNHNS, SASEGT.

Only one count was recorded for this clone. The chain joins TRBV9 to TRBJ2-1, with 8 bases identical to TRBD1. This CDR3 region has 16 residues. Unmatched junction bases numbered 5, after V lost 3 bases and J lost 0 bases. CDR1 and CDR2 from the germline V gene are SGDLS and YYNGEE. DNA of the CDR3: TGTGCCAGCAGCGGAGGACAGGGTTTCTCCTACAATGAGCAGTTCTTC. It specifies CASSGGQGFSYNEQFF.

V is TRBV5-4 and J is TRBJ2-4; 9 bases agree with TRBD1. V dropped 0 bases and J dropped 6; count of bases not matched to a gene: 4. In germline, CDR1 is SGHNT, CDR2 YYREEE (reference sequence). The CDR3 covers 15 residues. CDR3 sequence (DNA): TGTGCCAGCAGCTTGGAGGGACAGGGTACAAACATTCAGTACTTC. It specifies CASSLEGQGTNIQYF.

V is TRBV28 and J is TRBJ2-1; a possible D gene is TRBD2 (5 bases). Trimming removed 5 bases from V and 9 bases from J, with 8 bases in between. Germline V gives CDR1 MDHEN, CDR2 SYDVKM. The CDR3 consists of 11 residues. CDR3 protein: CASSPRGEQFF. DNA for the CDR3: TGTGCCAGCAGTCCCCGGGGTGAGCAGTTCTTC.

The rearrangement joins TRBV4-1 to TRBJ1-4; no reliable D call. Per germline, CDR1 MGHRA and CDR2 YSYEKL. Trimming left V 0 bases short and J 0 bases short, with 8 bases between. The CDR3 extends over 16 amino acids. The CDR3 DNA reads as TGCGCCAGCAGCCAAGATGACGGGGCAACTAATGAAAAACTGTTTTTT. Translated: CASSQDDGATNEKLFF.

The chain couples TRBV7-9 to TRBJ2-3; D possibly corresponds to TRBD1 (6 bases). CDR1 and CDR2 (germline): SEHNR, FQNEAQ (reference sequence). With 1 base removed from V and 2 bases from J, the gap between germline ends came to 13 bases. This CDR3 region has 16 residues. CDR3 DNA sequence: TGTGCCAGCAGCTTAGGATCGGACAGACCCACAGATACGCAGTATTTT. Encoded protein: CASSLGSDRPTDTQYF.

V gene TRBV5-6 combines with J gene TRBJ2-1, with 15 nucleotides matching TRBD2. Germline V gene data show CDR1 as SGHDT and CDR2 as YYEEEE. V lost 4 bases, J lost 4 bases, and 6 bases stayed unmatched. CDR3 length: 17 amino acids. CDR3 loop: CASSLGLAGGNYNEQFF. The CDR3 nucleotides are TGTGCCAGCAGCCTGGGACTAGCGGGGGGAAATTACAATGAGCAGTTCTTC.

This rearrangement joins TRBV27 to TRBJ2-2; TRBD2 matches 12 bases. CDR1 MNHEY and CDR2 SMNVEV come from the germline V gene (reference sequence). Germline trimming cut 7 bases from V and 6 bases from J; bases unmatched to any gene: 6. This CDR3 spans 15 amino acids. The CDR3 is CASKTSGRTPGELFF. DNA of the CDR3: TGTGCCAGCAAGACTAGCGGGAGAACGCCCGGGGAGCTGTTTTTT.

The chain has TRBV6-1 and TRBJ1-6; 8 nucleotides match TRBD1. V trimming: 7 bases; J trimming: 7 bases; junction bases outside the gene matches: 6. Germline CDR1 MNHNS, CDR2 SASEGT. The length of the CDR3 is 14 residues. CDR3 coding DNA: TGTGCCAGCATCCAGGGGGCCGGGAATTCACCCCTCCACTTT. Translation gives CASIQGAGNSPLHF.

The chain couples TRBV7-9 to TRBJ2-7; D is possibly TRBD1 (5 bases). Germline lookup yields CDR1 SEHNR and CDR2 FQNEAQ (reference sequence). The CDR3 covers 15 residues. The ends were cut back, 1 base at V and 0 bases at J, with 10 bases in the middle. CDR3 sequence: CASSLGQKNSYEQYF. In DNA, the CDR3 is TGTGCCAGCAGCTTAGGACAGAAAAACTCCTACGAGCAGTACTTC. Full variable domain (rest looked up from reference TRBV7-9 and TRBJ2-7): DTGVSQNPRHKITKRGQNVTFRCDPISEHNRLYWYRQTLGQGPEFLTYFQNEAQLEKSRLLSDRFSAERPKGSFSTLEIQRTEQGDSAMYLCASSLGQKNSYEQYFGPGTRLTVT.

J is TRBJ1-2 and V is TRBV5-1; D perhaps matches TRBD1 (6 bases). Germline V gives CDR1 SGHRS, CDR2 YFSETQ. The CDR3 totals 14 residues. V was shortened by 0 bases and J by 7 bases, with 13 bases between the two germline ends. The CDR3 DNA reads as TGCGCCAGCAGCTTGGCCGGGGGGGCCGGTGGCTACACCTTC. Protein product: CASSLAGGAGGYTF.

This chain connects TRBV19 to TRBJ2-1; 8 positions match TRBD2. Germline trimming cut 3 bases from V and 2 bases from J; bases unmatched to any gene: 6. The CDR3 length is 16 residues. The germline CDR1 and CDR2 sequences are LNHDA and SQIVND (reference sequence). CDR3 nucleotide sequence: TGTGCCAGTAGTATTCGGGGCGGGAGGCCCTACAATGAGCAGTTCTTC. Its protein product is CASSIRGGRPYNEQFF.